Listed below are T cell receptor beta chains from one sample, sequenced in a study of PD-1 blockade in classical Hodgkin lymphoma. Using immunoSEQ multiplex PCR, the repertoire was profiled, and TCRdb retains in-frame clones only, with some absent. There are 84,000 or so clones in the sample; around 90% occur only once, and 2.6% lies in the top ten. The sequencing used peripheral blood mononuclear cells (PBMCs), collected before the second cycle of nivolumab. The receptors were gathered from a human donor with classical Hodgkin lymphoma. Each CDR3 is given with its conserved first and last residue. Fields, in order: J gene, clone size, V gene, D gene, CDR3 DNA, CDR3 protein. D genes are given only for firm matches. A clone size is listed for some rows: how often the clone was seen (once, few, many), or a class if it is expanded.

J gene: TRBJ1-3
clone size: NA
V gene: TRBV5-6
D gene: NA
CDR3 DNA: TGTGCCAGCAGCCCCAGGGGTTCAGGAAACACCATATATTTT
CDR3 protein: CASSPRGSGNTIYF

J gene: TRBJ1-2
clone size: NA
V gene: TRBV5-6
D gene: NA
CDR3 DNA: TGTGCCAGCAGCTTGGGACAGAACTATGGCTACACCTTC
CDR3 protein: CASSLGQNYGYTF

J gene: TRBJ1-4
clone size: NA
V gene: TRBV18
D gene: NA
CDR3 DNA: TGTGCCAGCTCACCAATATATGATGAAAAACTGTTTTTT
CDR3 protein: CASSPIYDEKLFF

J gene: TRBJ1-1
clone size: NA
V gene: TRBV18
D gene: TRBD1
CDR3 DNA: TGTGCCAGCTCACCCTACCGGGACAGGGGTTGGGATCGGACTGAAGCTTTCTTT
CDR3 protein: CASSPYRDRGWDRTEAFF

J gene: TRBJ2-5
clone size: NA
V gene: TRBV6-1
D gene: NA
CDR3 DNA: TGTGCCAGCAGTGAGGGGCAGGGTTACCAAGAGACCCAGTACTTC
CDR3 protein: CASSEGQGYQETQYF

J gene: TRBJ2-7
clone size: NA
V gene: TRBV6-5
D gene: TRBD1
CDR3 DNA: TGTGCCAGCAGTTGGACAGGGGGTCTATCCTACGAGCAGTACTTC
CDR3 protein: CASSWTGGLSYEQYF

J gene: TRBJ2-7
clone size: NA
V gene: TRBV18
D gene: TRBD1
CDR3 DNA: TGTGCCAGCTCACGGGACAGGGGCGAAAGCGAGCAGTACTTC
CDR3 protein: CASSRDRGESEQYF

J gene: TRBJ2-4
clone size: once
V gene: TRBV7-9
D gene: NA
CDR3 DNA: TGTGCCAGCAGCACCGGTTTTGGGGCGGAAAACATTCAGTACTTC
CDR3 protein: CASSTGFGAENIQYF

J gene: TRBJ2-2
clone size: NA
V gene: TRBV11-1
D gene: NA
CDR3 DNA: TGTGCCAGCAGCTTAAAGGGTGGCCTGAACACCGGGGAGCTGTTTTTT
CDR3 protein: CASSLKGGLNTGELFF

J gene: TRBJ1-2
clone size: NA
V gene: TRBV9
D gene: NA
CDR3 DNA: TGTGCCAGCAGCTTCAGCGGTCTAAGACCTAACTATGGCTACACCTTC
CDR3 protein: CASSFSGLRPNYGYTF

J gene: TRBJ2-7
clone size: NA
V gene: TRBV7-9
D gene: TRBD2
CDR3 DNA: TGTGCCAGCAGCTTAAAGGGACTAGTTTCCTACGAGCAGTACTTC
CDR3 protein: CASSLKGLVSYEQYF

J gene: TRBJ2-3
clone size: once
V gene: TRBV18
D gene: TRBD2
CDR3 DNA: TGTGCCAGCTCACTGAGAGCGGGAATAGGCACAGATACGCAGTATTTT
CDR3 protein: CASSLRAGIGTDTQYF

J gene: TRBJ1-3
clone size: NA
V gene: TRBV6-5
D gene: NA
CDR3 DNA: TGTGCCAGCAGCCGGGACACAGGAAACACCATATATTTT
CDR3 protein: CASSRDTGNTIYF

J gene: TRBJ1-4
clone size: NA
V gene: TRBV28
D gene: NA
CDR3 DNA: TGTGCCAGCAGGAATAATGAAAAACTGTTTTTT
CDR3 protein: CASRNNEKLFF

J gene: TRBJ1-1
clone size: NA
V gene: TRBV6-1
D gene: NA
CDR3 DNA: TGTGCCAGCAGTGAAATTCGATCGAACACTGAAGCTTTCTTT
CDR3 protein: CASSEIRSNTEAFF

J gene: TRBJ2-3
clone size: NA
V gene: TRBV29-1
D gene: TRBD1
CDR3 DNA: TGCAGCGTTGGGGGACAGGGGACAGATACGCAGTATTTT
CDR3 protein: CSVGGQGTDTQYF

J gene: TRBJ2-7
clone size: NA
V gene: TRBV7-3
D gene: TRBD2
CDR3 DNA: TGTGCCAGCAGCTTGAGCGGGAGCGGGCTCTACGAGCAGTACTTC
CDR3 protein: CASSLSGSGLYEQYF

J gene: TRBJ1-6
clone size: NA
V gene: TRBV9
D gene: NA
CDR3 DNA: TGTGCCAGCAGCGTAGCTGGCCAGTATAATTCACCCCTCCACTTT
CDR3 protein: CASSVAGQYNSPLHF

J gene: TRBJ1-2
clone size: NA
V gene: TRBV19
D gene: TRBD1
CDR3 DNA: TGTGCCAGTAGTATGGACAGGGGAAACTATGGCTACACCTTC
CDR3 protein: CASSMDRGNYGYTF